This TCR beta chain originates from a study of cytotoxic CD8 clonotypes in ibrutinib-treated CLL. In the study overall: After median approximately 70 months, about 14 stayed in remission, some 12 progressed; responses roughly 25 partial, 2 complete.

This clone was counted a single time. Its antigen is not identified. Germline V gene data show CDR1 as SGHTA and CDR2 as FQGNSA. The CDR3 covers 18 residues. V was pared by 4 bases and J by 0 bases, with 18 bases between. General study points: Upon ibrutinib response clonality rose, and upon progression it fell back toward baseline. Sampling times differed between sustained-remission and progressing patients.

With sequencing, the targeted depth ranged from 1 in 200,000 to 1 in 1 million T cells. Sequencing used immunoSEQ multiplex PCR; TCRdb keeps in-frame clones, though not all of them. The data contain about 39,000 clones, 65% to 70% of them singletons. The J gene is TRBJ2-2, the V gene TRBV7-2; possibly TRBD1 or TRBD2 for D (5 bases each). The sequence was obtained from a human donor with chronic lymphocytic leukemia. The specimen was PBMCs, collected at disease progression, from a patient treated with ibrutinib. This CDR3 is CASSSVGVGGTNTGELFF. In DNA, the CDR3 is TGTGCCAGCAGCTCAGTGGGAGTTGGGGGTACGAACACCGGGGAGCTGTTTTTT.